This T cell receptor beta chain was found in a study of blood T cell repertoires in COVID-19. For the study at large: The United States, Italy and Spain provided the acute and convalescent COVID-19 samples. T cells, B-cell-depleted T cells, or PBMCs provided the cDNA or gDNA that served as material.

Germline CDR1 LGHDT, CDR2 YNNKEL (reference sequence). The CDR3 runs 15 residues. V was clipped by 7 bases and J by 4 bases; unmatched bases: 8. Authors' processing steps: By means of reference gene primer amplification, nucleated cell counts were estimated. This table comes from immunoSEQ multiplex PCR, and its TCRdb copy is limited to in-frame clones, with some not included. That table gives V, J and clone size, and the DNA gave D and trimming. This table has tens of thousands of clones, 88% appearing once. The sample taken for sequencing was peripheral blood. This clonotype was obtained from a woman over 75 with acute or convalescent COVID-19. The chain joins TRBV3-1 (or the pseudogene TRBV3-2) to TRBJ2-1, with 9 positions matching TRBD2. The DNA of the CDR3 is TGTGCCAGCACCGCCCAAGCGGGGGGTTACAATGAGCAGTTCTTC. It codes for CASTAQAGGYNEQFF.